The rows below give T cell receptor beta chains drawn from one sample of a study of blood T cell repertoires in COVID-19. Profiling relied on immunoSEQ multiplex PCR, and the TCRdb table lists in-frame clones only, not all of them. The profile shows tens of thousands of clones, over 70% of them singletons. The sample comprised peripheral blood. These receptors originate from a woman between 50 and 59 years old with active or convalescent COVID-19. Both conserved end residues are trimmed from each CDR3.

>TRBV29-1|14|TRBJ2-5
SVEGEGALGGETQY
>TRBV5-1|10|TRBJ2-1
ASSTDSAEQF
>TRBV9|15|TRBJ2-6
ASSVEASRSGANVLT
>TRBV10-3|12|TRBJ1-2
AISETGTNYGYT
>TRBV20-1|9|TRBJ2-5
SARWAETQY
>TRBV5-4|12|TRBJ2-5
ASSLDGSGRTQY
>TRBV6-5|11|TRBJ2-2
ASKAQGTGELF
>TRBV6-1|12|TRBJ1-5
ASSERRVGQPQH
>TRBV5-1|18|TRBJ1-6
ASSLRRQGKGSSYNSPLH
>TRBV5-4|12|TRBJ2-7
ASTRDMGIYEQY
>TRBV5-6|11|TRBJ2-5
ATQQQYQETQY
>TRBV2|12|TRBJ1-2
ASSDFPHQRGYT
>TRBV28|10|TRBJ1-5
ASKEGHQPQH
>TRBV7-9|14|TRBJ1-6
ASRRQGDSYNSPLH
>TRBV28|13|TRBJ2-7
ASSLWRTGAYEQY
>TRBV12-3/TRBV12-4|11|TRBJ2-3
ASKLAEADTQY
>TRBV6-6|11|TRBJ1-1
ASSRQVNTEAF
>TRBV7-2|12|TRBJ2-2
ASSRRPGTGELF
>TRBV19|14|TRBJ1-5
ASSILGGARGQPQH
>TRBV28|12|TRBJ2-3
ASSPPILADTQY
>TRBV2|13|TRBJ2-3
ASSVNLAGTDTQY
>TRBV10-1|11|TRBJ2-1
ASSPSTGSKQF
>TRBV28|12|TRBJ1-1
ASSRWGRDTEAF
>TRBV6-2/TRBV6-3|14|TRBJ2-5
ASSLWTGKYQETQY
>TRBV18|12|TRBJ2-1
ASLSGTSSNEQF
>TRBV19|11|TRBJ2-7
ASSIIDSYEQY
>TRBV20-1|14|TRBJ1-1
SASTRTGGSDTEAF
>TRBV7-2|16|TRBJ2-5
ASSLDTGTSGRAGTQY
>TRBV5-1|14|TRBJ2-4
ASSLATNLAKNIQY
>TRBV5-8|13|TRBJ1-1
ASSLATGRNTEAF
>TRBV3-1/TRBV3-2|13|TRBJ2-7
ASSPSGRISYEQY
>TRBV28|14|TRBJ2-7
ASSLSGTRGSYEQY
>TRBV19|14|TRBJ1-4
ASSLPSPSTNEKLF
>TRBV2|14|TRBJ2-2
ASSRLAGGNTGELF
>TRBV27|12|TRBJ1-5
ASSLMYSNQPQH
>TRBV10-1|13|TRBJ2-7
ASSESGFALREQY
>TRBV28|11|TRBJ2-4
ASSPGDKNIQY